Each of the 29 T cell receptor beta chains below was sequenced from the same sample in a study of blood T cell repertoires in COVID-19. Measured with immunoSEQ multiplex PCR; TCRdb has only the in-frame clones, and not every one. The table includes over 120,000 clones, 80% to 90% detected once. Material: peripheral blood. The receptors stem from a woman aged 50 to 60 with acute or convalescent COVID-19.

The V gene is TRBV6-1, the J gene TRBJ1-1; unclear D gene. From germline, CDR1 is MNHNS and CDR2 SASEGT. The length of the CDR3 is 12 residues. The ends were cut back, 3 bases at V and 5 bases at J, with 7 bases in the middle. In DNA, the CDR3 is TGTGCCAGCAGTGACGGTTGGACTGAAGCTTTCTTT. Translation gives CASSDGWTEAFF.

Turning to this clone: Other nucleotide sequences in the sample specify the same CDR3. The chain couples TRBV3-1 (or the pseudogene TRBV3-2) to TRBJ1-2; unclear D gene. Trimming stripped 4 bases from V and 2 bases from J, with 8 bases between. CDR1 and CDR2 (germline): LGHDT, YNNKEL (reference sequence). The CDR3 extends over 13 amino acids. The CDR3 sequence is CASSPDTNYGYTF. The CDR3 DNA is TGTGCCAGCAGCCCCGACACCAACTATGGCTACACCTTC.

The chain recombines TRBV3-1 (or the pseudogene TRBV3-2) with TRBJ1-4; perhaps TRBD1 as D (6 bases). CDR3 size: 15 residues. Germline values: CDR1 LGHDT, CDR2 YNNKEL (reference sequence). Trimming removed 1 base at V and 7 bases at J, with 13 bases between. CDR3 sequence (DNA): TGTGCCAGCAGCCAAGGAGTGGGACAAGGTGAAAAACTGTTTTTT. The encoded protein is CASSQGVGQGEKLFF.

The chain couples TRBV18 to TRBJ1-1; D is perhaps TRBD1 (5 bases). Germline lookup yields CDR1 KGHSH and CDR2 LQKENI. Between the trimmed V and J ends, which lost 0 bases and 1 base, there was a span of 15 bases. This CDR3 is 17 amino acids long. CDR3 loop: CASSPPIQFRGNTEAFF. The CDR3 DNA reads TGTGCCAGCTCACCACCGATACAGTTTAGGGGGAACACTGAAGCTTTCTTT.

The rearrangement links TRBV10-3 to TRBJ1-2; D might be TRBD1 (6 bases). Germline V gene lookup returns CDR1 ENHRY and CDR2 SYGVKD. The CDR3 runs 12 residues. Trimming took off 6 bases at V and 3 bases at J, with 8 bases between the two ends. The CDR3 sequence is CAIRGGDYGYTF. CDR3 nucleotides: TGTGCCATCAGAGGGGGAGACTATGGCTACACCTTC.

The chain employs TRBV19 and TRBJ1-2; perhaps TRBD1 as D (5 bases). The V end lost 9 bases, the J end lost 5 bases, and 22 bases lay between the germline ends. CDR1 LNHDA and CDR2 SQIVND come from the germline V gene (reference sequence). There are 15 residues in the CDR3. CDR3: CASQKSPGGLYGYTF. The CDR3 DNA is TGTGCCAGCCAAAAAAGCCCCGGGGGATTGTATGGCTACACCTTC.

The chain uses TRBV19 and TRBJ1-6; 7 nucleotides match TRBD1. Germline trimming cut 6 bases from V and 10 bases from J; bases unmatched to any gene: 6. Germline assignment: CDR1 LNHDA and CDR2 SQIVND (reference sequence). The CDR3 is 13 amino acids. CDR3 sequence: CASSAGGWSPLHF. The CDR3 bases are TGTGCCAGTAGCGCAGGGGGATGGTCACCCCTCCACTTT.

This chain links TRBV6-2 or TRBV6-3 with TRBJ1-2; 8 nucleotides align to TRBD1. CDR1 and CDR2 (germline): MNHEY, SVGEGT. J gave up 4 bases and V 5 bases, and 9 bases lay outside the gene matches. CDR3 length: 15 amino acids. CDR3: CASSDYQGAGYGYTF. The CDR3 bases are TGTGCCAGCAGTGATTACCAGGGGGCCGGCTATGGCTACACCTTC.

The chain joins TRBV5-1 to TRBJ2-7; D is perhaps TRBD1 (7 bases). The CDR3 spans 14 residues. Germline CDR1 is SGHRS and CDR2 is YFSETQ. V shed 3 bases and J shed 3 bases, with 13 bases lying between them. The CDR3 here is CASSWGDRVYEQYF. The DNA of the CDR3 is TGCGCCAGCAGCTGGGGGGACAGAGTCTACGAGCAGTACTTC.

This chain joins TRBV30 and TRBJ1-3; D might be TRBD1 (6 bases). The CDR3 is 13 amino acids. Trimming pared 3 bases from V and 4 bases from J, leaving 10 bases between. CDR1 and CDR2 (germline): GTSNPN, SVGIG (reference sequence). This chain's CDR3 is CAWSGQTGNTIYF. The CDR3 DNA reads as TGTGCCTGGAGCGGACAGACCGGAAACACCATATATTTT. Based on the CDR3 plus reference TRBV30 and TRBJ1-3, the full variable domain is SQTIHQWPATLVQPVGSPLSLECTVEGTSNPNLYWYRQAAGRGLQLLFYSVGIGQISSEVPQNLSASRPQDRQFILSSKKLLLSDSGFYLCAWSGQTGNTIYFGEGSWLTVV.

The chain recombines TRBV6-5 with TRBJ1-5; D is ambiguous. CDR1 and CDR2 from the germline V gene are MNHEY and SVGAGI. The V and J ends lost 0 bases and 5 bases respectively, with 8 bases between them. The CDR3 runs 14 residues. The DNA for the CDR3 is TGTGCCAGCAGTTACTCCAGGATCTATCAGCCCCAGCATTTT. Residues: CASSYSRIYQPQHF.

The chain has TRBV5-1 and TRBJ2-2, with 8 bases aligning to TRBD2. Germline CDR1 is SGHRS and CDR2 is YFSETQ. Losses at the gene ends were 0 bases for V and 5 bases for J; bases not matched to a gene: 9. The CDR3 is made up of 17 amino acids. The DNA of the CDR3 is TGCGCCAGCAGCTTGGCGAAAACGGGGGGGCAAACCGGGGAGCTGTTTTTT. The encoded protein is CASSLAKTGGQTGELFF.

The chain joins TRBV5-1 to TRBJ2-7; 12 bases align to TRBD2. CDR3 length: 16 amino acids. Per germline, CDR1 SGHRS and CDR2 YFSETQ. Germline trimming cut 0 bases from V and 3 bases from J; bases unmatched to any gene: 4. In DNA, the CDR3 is TGCGCCAGCAGCTTGGATATGACTAGCGGGAGCTACGAGCAGTACTTC. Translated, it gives CASSLDMTSGSYEQYF. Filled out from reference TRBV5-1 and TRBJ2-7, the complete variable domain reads KAGVTQTPRYLIKTRGQQVTLSCSPISGHRSVSWYQQTPGQGLQFLFEYFSETQRNKGNFPGRFSGRQFSNSRSEMNVSTLELGDSALYLCASSLDMTSGSYEQYFGPGTRLTVT.

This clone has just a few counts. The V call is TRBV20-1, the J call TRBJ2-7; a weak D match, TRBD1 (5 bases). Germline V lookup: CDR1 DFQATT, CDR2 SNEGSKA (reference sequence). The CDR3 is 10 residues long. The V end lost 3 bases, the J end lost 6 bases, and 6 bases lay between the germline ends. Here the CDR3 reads CSASRVEQYF. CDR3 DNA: TGCAGTGCTAGCAGGGTCGAGCAGTACTTC.

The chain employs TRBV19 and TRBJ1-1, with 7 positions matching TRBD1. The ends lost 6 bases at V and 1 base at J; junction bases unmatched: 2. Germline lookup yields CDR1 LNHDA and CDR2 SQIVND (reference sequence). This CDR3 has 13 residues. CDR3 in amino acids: CASRQGQNTEAFF. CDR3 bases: TGTGCCAGTAGACAGGGGCAGAACACTGAAGCTTTCTTT.

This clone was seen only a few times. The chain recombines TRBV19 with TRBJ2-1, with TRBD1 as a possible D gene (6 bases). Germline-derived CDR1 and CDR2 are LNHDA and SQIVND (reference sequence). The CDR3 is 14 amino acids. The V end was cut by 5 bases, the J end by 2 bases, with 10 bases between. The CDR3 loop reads CASSGGPPYNEQFF. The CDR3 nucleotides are TGTGCCAGTAGTGGGGGCCCTCCCTACAATGAGCAGTTCTTC.

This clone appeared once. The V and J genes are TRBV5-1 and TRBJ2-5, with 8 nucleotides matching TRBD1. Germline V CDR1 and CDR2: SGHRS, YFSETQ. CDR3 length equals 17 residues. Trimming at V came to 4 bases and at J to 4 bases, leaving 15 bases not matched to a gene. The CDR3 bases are TGCGCCAGCAGCCCACGGCCCGCAGGGGGCAACGGAGAGACCCAGTACTTC. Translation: CASSPRPAGGNGETQYF.

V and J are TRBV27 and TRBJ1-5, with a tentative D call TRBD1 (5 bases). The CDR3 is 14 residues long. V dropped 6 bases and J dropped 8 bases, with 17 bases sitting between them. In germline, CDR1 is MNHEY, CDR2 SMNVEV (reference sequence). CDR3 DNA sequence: TGTGCCAGCAGCCACGGGGGGGTTGGTGAGCCCCAGCATTTT. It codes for CASSHGGVGEPQHF.

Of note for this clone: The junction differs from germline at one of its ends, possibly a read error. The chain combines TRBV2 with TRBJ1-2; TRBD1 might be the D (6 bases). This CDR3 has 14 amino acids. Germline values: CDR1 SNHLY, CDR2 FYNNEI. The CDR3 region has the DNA TGTGCCAGCCGTGAGCGGACAGAAACCTATGGCTACACCTTC. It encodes CASRERTETYGYTF.

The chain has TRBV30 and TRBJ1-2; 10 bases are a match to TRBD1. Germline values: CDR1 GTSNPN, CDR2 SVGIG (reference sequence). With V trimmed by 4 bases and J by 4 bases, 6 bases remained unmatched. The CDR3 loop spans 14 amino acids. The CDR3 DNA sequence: TGTGCCTGGACCCCGGGACAGGGGACCTATGGCTACACCTTC. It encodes CAWTPGQGTYGYTF.

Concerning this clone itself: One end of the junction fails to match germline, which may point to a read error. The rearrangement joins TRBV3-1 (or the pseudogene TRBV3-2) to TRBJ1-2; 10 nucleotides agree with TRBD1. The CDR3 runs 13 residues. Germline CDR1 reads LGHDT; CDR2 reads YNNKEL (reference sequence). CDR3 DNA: TGTGCCACCAGCAGAGGGACAGGGGACGGCTACACCTTC. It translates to CATSRGTGDGYTF.

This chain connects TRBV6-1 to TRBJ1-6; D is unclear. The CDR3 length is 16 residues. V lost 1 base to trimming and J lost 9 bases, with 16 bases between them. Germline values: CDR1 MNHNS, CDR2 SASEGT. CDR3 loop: CASSEVFRGSGSPLHF. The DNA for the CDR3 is TGTGCCAGCAGTGAAGTTTTTCGAGGGTCGGGTTCACCCCTCCACTTT.

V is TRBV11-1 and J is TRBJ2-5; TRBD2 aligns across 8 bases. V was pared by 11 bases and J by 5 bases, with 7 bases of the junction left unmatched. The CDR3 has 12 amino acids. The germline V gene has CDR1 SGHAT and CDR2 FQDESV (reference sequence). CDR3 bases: TGTGCCTCGGGACTAGTCGGCGAGACCCAGTACTTC. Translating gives CASGLVGETQYF.

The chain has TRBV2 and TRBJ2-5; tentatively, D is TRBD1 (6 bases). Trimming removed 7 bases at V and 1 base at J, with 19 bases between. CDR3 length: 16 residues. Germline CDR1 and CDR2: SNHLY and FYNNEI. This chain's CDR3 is CASKLQTGLSQETQYF. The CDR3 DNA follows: TGTGCCAGCAAGCTACAGACAGGTTTATCCCAAGAGACCCAGTACTTC.

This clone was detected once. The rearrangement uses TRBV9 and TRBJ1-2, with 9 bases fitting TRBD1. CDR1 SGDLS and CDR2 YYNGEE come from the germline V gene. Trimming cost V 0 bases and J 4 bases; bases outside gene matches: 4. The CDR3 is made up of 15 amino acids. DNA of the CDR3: TGTGCCAGCAGCGTAGAGGACAGGGGATTCTATGGCTACACCTTC. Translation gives CASSVEDRGFYGYTF.

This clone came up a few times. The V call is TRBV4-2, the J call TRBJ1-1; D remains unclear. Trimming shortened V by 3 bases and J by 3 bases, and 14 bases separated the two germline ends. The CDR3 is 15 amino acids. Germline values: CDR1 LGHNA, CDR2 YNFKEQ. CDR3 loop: CASSQSGRVDTEAFF. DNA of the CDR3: TGTGCCAGCAGCCAGTCCGGGAGGGTGGACACTGAAGCTTTCTTT.

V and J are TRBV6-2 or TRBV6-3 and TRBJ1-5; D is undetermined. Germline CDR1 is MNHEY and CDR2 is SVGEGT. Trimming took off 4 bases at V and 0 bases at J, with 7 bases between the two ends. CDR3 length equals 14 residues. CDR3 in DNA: TGTGCCAGCAGTTTCCTAAATAGCAATCAGCCCCAGCATTTT. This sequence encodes CASSFLNSNQPQHF.

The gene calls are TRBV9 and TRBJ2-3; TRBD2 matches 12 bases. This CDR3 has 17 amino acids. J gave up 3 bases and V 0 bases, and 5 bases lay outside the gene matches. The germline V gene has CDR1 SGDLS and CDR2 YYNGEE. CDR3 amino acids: CASSVDLLAGGTDTQYF. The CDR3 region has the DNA TGTGCCAGCAGCGTAGATTTACTAGCGGGGGGAACAGATACGCAGTATTTT.

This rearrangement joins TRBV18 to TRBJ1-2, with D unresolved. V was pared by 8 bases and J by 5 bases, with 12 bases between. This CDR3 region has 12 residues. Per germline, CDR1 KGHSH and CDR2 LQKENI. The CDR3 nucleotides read TGTGCCAGCAAAGATGGAGGGTATGGCTACACCTTC. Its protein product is CASKDGGYGYTF.